This TCR beta chain derives from a study of radiation and T cells in renal cell carcinoma. The treatment: treatment-naive control, cytoreductive nephrectomy. Control samples are tumors resected by cytoreductive nephrectomy without prior radiation. Control tumors came from several females and about a dozen males, aged roughly 35 to 90. The study, taken as a whole, reports: Top 100 clonotypes averaged roughly 50% in irradiated versus about 40% in nephrectomy-only tumors. Compared with controls, irradiated tumors had more, larger dominant CDR3 motifs.

About this clone itself: The antigen remains undetermined.

The assay was immunoSEQ multiplex PCR, and TCRdb's table has in-frame clones only and misses some. This sample yields roughly 5,700 clones, of which roughly two thirds are seen a single time; about 27% belongs to the top ten. Trimming took 1 base from V and 6 from J, leaving 7 bases between them. The germline V gene encodes CDR1 GTSNPN and CDR2 SVGIG (reference sequence). CDR3 length equals 13 residues. The source of this sequence is a human donor with renal cell carcinoma. Source: tumor tissue, taken from a patient whose treatment was nephrectomy without radiotherapy. This chain connects TRBV30 to TRBJ1-6; D not resolved. The CDR3: CAWSGAPNSPLHF. CDR3 nucleotides: TGTGCCTGGAGTGGAGCGCCTAATTCACCCCTCCACTTT.